The rows below give T cell receptor beta chains drawn from one sample of a study of Ad26.COV2.S vaccination and SARS-CoV-2 variants. Assay: immunoSEQ multiplex PCR; the TCRdb copy retains only in-frame clones and omits some. Of about 400,000 clones in the sample, around 91% were seen once. Material: peripheral blood, obtained in a trial of Ad26.COV2.S vaccine versus placebo. Source of these receptors: a person aged 18-65 years who received the Ad26.COV2.S COVID-19 vaccine or a placebo. Both conserved end residues are part of each CDR3. The D gene is left open where the match is weak. Size values are once, few and many counts, or a class for expanded clones, and some rows have none.

>-|TRBV4-2|TRBJ2-1|-
TGTGCCAGCAGCCAAGATCGGACGGGGAACAATGAGCAGTTCTTC
CASSQDRTGNNEQFF
>-|TRBV13|TRBJ2-7|-
TGTGCCAGCAGCCCCCGGGACACCACCTACGAGCAGTACTTC
CASSPRDTTYEQYF
>-|TRBV30|TRBJ2-1|-
TGTGCCTGGTTGGGGGGCTCCTACAATGAGCAGTTCTTC
CAWLGGSYNEQFF
>TRBD1|TRBV4-2|TRBJ1-1|-
TGTGCCAGTCACCTAGGACAGGGAGGCTCCGAAGCTTTCTTT
CASHLGQGGSEAFF
>-|TRBV6-6|TRBJ2-5|-
TGTGCCAGCAGTTACTCTTCAGGGGCAGGAGAGACCCAGTACTTC
CASSYSSGAGETQYF
>TRBD2|TRBV5-6|TRBJ2-5|-
TGTGCCAGCAGCGCGACTAGCGGGAACCAAGAGACCCAGTACTTC
CASSATSGNQETQYF
>-|TRBV7-9|TRBJ1-2|-
TGTGCCAGCAGCTTCAGGGCATATGGCTACACCTTC
CASSFRAYGYTF
>-|TRBV4-3|TRBJ1-2|-
TGCGCCAGCAGCCAGGCCCAGGGAGTCGGCGGCTACACCTTC
CASSQAQGVGGYTF
>TRBD2|TRBV11-3|TRBJ2-7|-
TGTGCCAGCAGCGTGATTAGCGGGAGTAACGAGCAGTACTTC
CASSVISGSNEQYF
>-|TRBV5-1|TRBJ1-4|once
TGCGCCAGCAACATAGACGGTTCAACTAATGAAAAACTGTTTTTT
CASNIDGSTNEKLFF
>TRBD2|TRBV11-3|TRBJ2-1|-
TGTGCCAGCAGCACCCGGACTAGCGGAGCGGGGAATGAGCAGTTCTTC
CASSTRTSGAGNEQFF
>-|TRBV7-9|TRBJ2-7|-
TGTGCCAGCAGCTTAGAAAATTCTGAGCAGTACTTC
CASSLENSEQYF
>-|TRBV18|TRBJ1-1|-
TGTGCCAGCTCACTCTCCACAAGTAACACTGAAGCTTTCTTT
CASSLSTSNTEAFF
>TRBD2|TRBV2|TRBJ2-5|-
TGTGCCAGCAGAGAACCGGGACAGGGAAACCCTCCTAGCGGGAGGGATAGGGAGACCCAGTACTTC
CASREPGQGNPPSGRDRETQYF
>-|TRBV28|TRBJ2-1|-
TGTGCCAGCAGTCAACGGGGCCGGTCGGGCCCCCACGCCTATTACAATGAGCAGTTCTTC
CASSQRGRSGPHAYYNEQFF
>TRBD1|TRBV24-1|TRBJ2-2|-
TGTGCCACCAGTGACACAGGGGTCACCGGGGAGCTGTTTTTT
CATSDTGVTGELFF
>-|TRBV3-1/TRBV3-2|TRBJ2-5|-
TGTGCCAGCAGCCTGACACAAGAGACCCAGTACTTC
CASSLTQETQYF
>-|TRBV25-1|TRBJ2-1|-
TGTGCCAGCAGTGAATCCGGCCCGGAGAATGAGCAGTTCTTC
CASSESGPENEQFF
>TRBD2|TRBV6-5|TRBJ2-1|-
TGTGCCAGCAGTAAGACTAGCGAATACAATGAGCAGTTCTTC
CASSKTSEYNEQFF
>-|TRBV28|TRBJ1-5|-
TGTGCCAGCAGTTTTAGACCCCCCCCCAATCAGCCCCAGCATTTT
CASSFRPPPNQPQHF
>-|TRBV7-8|TRBJ2-2|-
TGTGCCAGCAGACGTGAAAGTCCCGGGGCTCCCACCGGGGAGCTGTTTTTT
CASRRESPGAPTGELFF
>TRBD1|TRBV6-5|TRBJ1-6|-
TGTGCCAGCAGAGCTGACAGGGCTGAAAATTCACCCCTCCACTTT
CASRADRAENSPLHF
>TRBD1|TRBV29-1|TRBJ1-1|-
TGCAGCGTTACAGGGGGAGGGACTGAAGCTTTCTTT
CSVTGGGTEAFF
>-|TRBV12-3/TRBV12-4|TRBJ1-5|-
TGTGCCAGCAGTTTCGGCCCCGGGACTGGCCAGCATTTT
CASSFGPGTGQHF